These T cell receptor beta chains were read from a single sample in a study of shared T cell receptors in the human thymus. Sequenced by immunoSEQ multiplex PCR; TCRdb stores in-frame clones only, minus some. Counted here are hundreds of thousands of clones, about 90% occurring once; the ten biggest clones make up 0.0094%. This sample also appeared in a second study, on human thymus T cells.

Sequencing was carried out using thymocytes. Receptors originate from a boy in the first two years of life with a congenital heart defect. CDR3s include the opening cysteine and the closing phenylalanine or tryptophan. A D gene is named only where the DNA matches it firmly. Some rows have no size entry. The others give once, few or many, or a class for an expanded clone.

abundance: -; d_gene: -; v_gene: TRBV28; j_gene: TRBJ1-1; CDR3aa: CASTSRGVHTEAFF; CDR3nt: TGTGCCAGCACTTCACGGGGGGTTCACACTGAAGCTTTCTTT
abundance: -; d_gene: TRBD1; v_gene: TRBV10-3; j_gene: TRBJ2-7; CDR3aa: CAISAGGAYEQYF; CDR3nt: TGTGCCATCAGTGCAGGGGGCGCCTACGAGCAGTACTTC
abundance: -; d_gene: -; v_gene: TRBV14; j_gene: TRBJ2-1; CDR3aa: CASSQPEAGNSYNEQFF; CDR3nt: TGTGCCAGCAGCCAACCTGAAGCAGGGAATTCCTACAATGAGCAGTTCTTC
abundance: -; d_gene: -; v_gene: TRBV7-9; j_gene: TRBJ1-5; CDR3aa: CASSPLGVSNQPQHF; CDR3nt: TGTGCCAGCAGCCCCCTCGGGGTGAGTAATCAGCCCCAGCATTTT
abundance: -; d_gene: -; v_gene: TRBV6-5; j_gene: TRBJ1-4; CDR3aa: CASSYRGDNEKLFF; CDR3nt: TGTGCCAGCAGTTATCGGGGGGATAATGAAAAACTGTTTTTT
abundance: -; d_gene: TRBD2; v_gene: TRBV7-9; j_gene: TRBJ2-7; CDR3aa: CASSLVILAGEYEQYF; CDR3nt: TGTGCCAGCAGCTTAGTTATATTAGCGGGGGAATACGAGCAGTACTTC
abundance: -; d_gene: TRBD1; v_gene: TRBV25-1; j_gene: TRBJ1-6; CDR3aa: CASRTGATNSPLHF; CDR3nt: TGTGCCAGCCGAACAGGGGCTACTAATTCACCCCTCCACTTT
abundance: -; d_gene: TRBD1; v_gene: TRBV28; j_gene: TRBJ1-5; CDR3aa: CASSYEDRENQPQHF; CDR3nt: TGTGCCAGCAGTTACGAGGACAGGGAAAATCAGCCCCAGCATTTT
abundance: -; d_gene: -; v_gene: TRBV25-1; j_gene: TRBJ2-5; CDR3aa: CASTPGGGLPIQETQYF; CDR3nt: TGTGCCAGCACCCCCGGAGGGGGCTTGCCGATACAAGAGACCCAGTACTTC
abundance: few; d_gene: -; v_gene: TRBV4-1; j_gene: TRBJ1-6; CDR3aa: CASSQDVRGSPLHF; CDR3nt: TGCGCCAGCAGCCAAGATGTCAGGGGCTCACCCCTCCACTTT
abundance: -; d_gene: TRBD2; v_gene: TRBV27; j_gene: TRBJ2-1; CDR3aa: CASRRLAGGGNEQFF; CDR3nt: TGTGCCAGCAGACGACTAGCGGGGGGGGGCAATGAGCAGTTCTTC
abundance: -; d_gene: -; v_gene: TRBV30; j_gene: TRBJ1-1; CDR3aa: CATRGQPVTEAFF; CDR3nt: TGTGCCACCCGAGGACAGCCCGTCACTGAAGCTTTCTTT
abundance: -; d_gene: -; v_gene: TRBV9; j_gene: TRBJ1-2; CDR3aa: CASSATGYGYTF; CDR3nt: TGTGCCAGCAGCGCGACAGGTTATGGCTACACCTTC
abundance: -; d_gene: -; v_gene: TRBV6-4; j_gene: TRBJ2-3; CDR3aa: CASSAEGPSTDTQYF; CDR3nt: TGTGCCAGCAGTGCAGAGGGTCCTAGCACAGATACGCAGTATTTT
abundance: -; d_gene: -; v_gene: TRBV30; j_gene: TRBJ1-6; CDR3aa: CAWRGQLSPPHF; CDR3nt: TGTGCCTGGAGGGGCCAACTTTCACCCCCCCACTTT
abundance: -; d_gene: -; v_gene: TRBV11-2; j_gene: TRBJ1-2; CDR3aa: CASSKTGSNYGYTF; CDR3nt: TGTGCCAGCAGCAAAACAGGGTCTAACTATGGCTACACCTTC
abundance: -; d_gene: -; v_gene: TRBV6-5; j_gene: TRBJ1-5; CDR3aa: CASSPRRGSNQPQHF; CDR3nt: TGTGCCAGCAGCCCACGGCGGGGTAGCAATCAGCCCCAGCATTTT
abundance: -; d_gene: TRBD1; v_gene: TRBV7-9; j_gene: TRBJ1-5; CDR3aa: CASSFSLGQADQPQHF; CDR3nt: TGTGCCAGCAGCTTTAGCCTTGGACAGGCGGATCAGCCCCAGCATTTT
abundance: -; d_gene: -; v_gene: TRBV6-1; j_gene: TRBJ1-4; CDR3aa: CASSEVEIFGAATNEKLFF; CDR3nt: TGTGCCAGCAGTGAAGTTGAGATTTTTGGGGCAGCAACTAATGAAAAACTGTTTTTT
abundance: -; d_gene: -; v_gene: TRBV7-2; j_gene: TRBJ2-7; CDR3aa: CASSLARAGAYEQYF; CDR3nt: TGTGCCAGCAGCTTAGCGCGAGCGGGTGCCTACGAGCAGTACTTC
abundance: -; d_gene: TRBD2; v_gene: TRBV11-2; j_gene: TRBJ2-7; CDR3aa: CASSSLGSGICEQYF; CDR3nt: TGTGCCAGCAGCTCTCTGGGGAGCGGGATCTGCGAGCAGTACTTC
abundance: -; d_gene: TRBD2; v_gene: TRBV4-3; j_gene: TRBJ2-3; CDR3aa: CASSQARAGDSFTDTQYF; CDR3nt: TGCGCCAGCAGCCAAGCGCGAGCGGGGGACTCCTTTACAGATACGCAGTATTTT
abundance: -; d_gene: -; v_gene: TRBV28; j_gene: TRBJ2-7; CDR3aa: CASTNRVNSSYEQYF; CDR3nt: TGTGCCAGTACGAACAGGGTAAACTCTTCCTACGAGCAGTACTTC
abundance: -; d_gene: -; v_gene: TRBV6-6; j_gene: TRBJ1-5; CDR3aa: CASSYSDSLSNQPQHF; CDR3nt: TGTGCCAGCAGTTACTCAGACAGCCTTTCCAATCAGCCCCAGCATTTT
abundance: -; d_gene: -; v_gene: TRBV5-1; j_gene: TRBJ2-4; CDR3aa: CASSKDSNIQYF; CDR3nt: TGCGCCAGCAGCAAGGACTCAAACATTCAGTACTTC
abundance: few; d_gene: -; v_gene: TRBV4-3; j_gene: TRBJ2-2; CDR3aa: CASSQEYFGGASTGELFF; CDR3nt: TGCGCCAGCAGCCAAGAATATTTTGGCGGGGCGAGCACCGGGGAGCTGTTTTTT
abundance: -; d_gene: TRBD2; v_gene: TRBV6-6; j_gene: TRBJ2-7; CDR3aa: CASSFSGGPSYEQYF; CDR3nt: TGTGCCAGCAGTTTCAGCGGGGGCCCTTCCTACGAGCAGTACTTC
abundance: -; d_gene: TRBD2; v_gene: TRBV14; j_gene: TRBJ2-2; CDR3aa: CASSLSGGRTRVNTGELFF; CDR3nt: TGTGCCAGCAGCCTCAGCGGGGGGCGAACTCGCGTTAACACCGGGGAGCTGTTTTTT
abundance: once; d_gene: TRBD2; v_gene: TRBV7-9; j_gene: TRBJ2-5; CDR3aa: CASTILVWASGEETQYF; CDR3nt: TGTGCCAGCACCATTTTGGTTTGGGCTAGCGGAGAAGAGACCCAGTACTTC
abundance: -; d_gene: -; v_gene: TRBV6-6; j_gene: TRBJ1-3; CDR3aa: CASSTPVDRSGNTIYF; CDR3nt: TGTGCCAGCAGCACACCGGTCGACAGGTCTGGAAACACCATATATTTT